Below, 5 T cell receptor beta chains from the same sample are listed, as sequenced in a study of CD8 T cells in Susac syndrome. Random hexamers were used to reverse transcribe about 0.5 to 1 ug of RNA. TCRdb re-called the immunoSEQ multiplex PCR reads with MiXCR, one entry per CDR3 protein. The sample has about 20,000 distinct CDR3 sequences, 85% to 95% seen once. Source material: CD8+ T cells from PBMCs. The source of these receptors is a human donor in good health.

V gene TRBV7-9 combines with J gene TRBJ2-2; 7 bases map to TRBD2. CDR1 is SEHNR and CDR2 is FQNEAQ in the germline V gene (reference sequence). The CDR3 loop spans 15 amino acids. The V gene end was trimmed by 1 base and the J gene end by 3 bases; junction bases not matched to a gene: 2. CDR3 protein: CASSLVAGDTGELFF. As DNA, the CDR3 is TGTGCCAGCAGCTTAGTGGCGGGGGACACCGGGGAGCTGTTTTTT.

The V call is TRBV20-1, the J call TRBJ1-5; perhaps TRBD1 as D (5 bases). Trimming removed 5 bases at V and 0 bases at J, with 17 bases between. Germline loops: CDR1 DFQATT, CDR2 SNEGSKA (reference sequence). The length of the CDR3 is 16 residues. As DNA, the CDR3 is TGCAGTGCTCGGACTTCAGGGCGATATAGCAATCAGCCCCAGCATTTT. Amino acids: CSARTSGRYSNQPQHF.

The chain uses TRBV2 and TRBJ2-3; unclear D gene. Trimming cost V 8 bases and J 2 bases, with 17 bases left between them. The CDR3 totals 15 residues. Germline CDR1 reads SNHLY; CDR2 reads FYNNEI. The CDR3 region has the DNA TGTGCCAGCCCCGACCCATGGGGATACACAGATACGCAGTATTTT. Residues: CASPDPWGYTDTQYF.

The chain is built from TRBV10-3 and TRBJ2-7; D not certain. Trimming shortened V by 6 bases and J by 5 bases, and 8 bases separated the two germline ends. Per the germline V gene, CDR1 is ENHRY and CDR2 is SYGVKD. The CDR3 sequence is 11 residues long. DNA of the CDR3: TGTGCCATCAGGGGCGGTCACGAGCAGTACTTC. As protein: CAIRGGHEQYF.

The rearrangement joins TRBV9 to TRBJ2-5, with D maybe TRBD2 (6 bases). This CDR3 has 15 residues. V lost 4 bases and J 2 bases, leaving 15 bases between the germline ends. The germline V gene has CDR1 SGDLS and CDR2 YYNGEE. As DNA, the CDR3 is TGTGCCAGCAGCCCCCGGACTACCAAACAAGAGACCCAGTACTTC. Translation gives CASSPRTTKQETQYF.